This TCR beta chain stems from a study of regulatory T cells in long-lasting Graves disease. Study-wide findings and caveats: Gene preferences differed: TRBV28, TRBJ1-2, TRBJ2-5 in persistent cases.

V lost 7 bases and J lost 1, with 11 bases in between. The CDR3 is 13 amino acids. Germline assignment: CDR1 MDHEN and CDR2 SYDVKM. Arm-PCR with iRepertoire HTBI primers amplified the CDR3 regions for these TCR beta libraries. TCRdb processed the multiplex PCR reads anew with MiXCR; each CDR3 protein has one entry. The table has under 700,000 distinct CDR3 sequences, around 15% seen once. Time point defined: newly diagnosed GD, antithyroid drugs for less than 3 months. From PBMCs, RNA was extracted and then used to make the TCR library. The table lists this clonotype with many counts. Its antigen is not identified. Separately, the same data were catalogued under a study of T cells in Graves' hyperthyroidism and ophthalmopathy.

The chain joins TRBV28 to TRBJ2-7; D is undetermined. Sequences were derived from peripheral blood mononuclear cells (PBMCs), sampled at new diagnosis, from a patient treated with antithyroid drugs. This clonotype was sampled from a woman aged 35-65 years with Graves disease. In DNA, the CDR3 is TGTGCCAGCACCATCGGCATTTCCTACGAGCAGTACTTC. It encodes CASTIGISYEQYF.